Given below is one T cell receptor (beta chain) in context. This clonotype has a handful of counts. Its antigen is still unknown. Per-nucleotide qualities are absent, and no much larger clonotype sits a single base away. Library prep was done by RT-PCR. Sequencing instrument: NextSeq 550. TCRdb itself trimmed the public reads at Q25 with fastp, ran MiXCR and retained productive beta chains. Identical CDR3 proteins give one entry, which carries the most common genes and DNA. The sample yields some 160,000 distinct CDR3 sequences; roughly 24% were counted once. Jointly, the top ten make up approximately 26% of the sample. These data are taken from a study of patients and donors after allogeneic stem cell transplantation (dated by TCRdb to 2018 to 2020). The germline V gene yields SGHRS for CDR1 and YFSETQ for CDR2. The CDR3 covers 16 residues, taking in both the cysteine and the phenylalanine. This entry keeps only the CDR3 DNA: 48 bases, framed from base 1. Germline trimming: 2 bases from V, 2 bases from J; junction bases outside gene matches: 5.

Sequences were obtained from blood, either unsorted or a sorted T cell fraction (not recorded which). Rearrangement joined TRBV5-1 to TRBJ2-1; 9 bases in between match TRBD2. The origin of this receptor is a human donor who was either an allogeneic HSCT recipient or a stem cell or donor lymphocyte infusion donor (not recorded which). It is not recorded whose cells these are; they may come from a transplant donor. CDR3 protein: CASSFLAGEAYNEQFF. The nucleotide sequence is TGCGCCAGCAGCTTCTTAGCGGGAGAGGCCTACAATGAGCAGTTCTTC.